This is a list of T cell receptor beta chains from one sample in a study of OX40 agonist ivuxolimab in advanced cancers. TCRdb's copy holds only in-frame clones and misses some; the assay was immunoSEQ multiplex PCR. Of 20,000 to 30,000 clones listed, approximately 80% were seen once; the top ten hold 2% to 2.5%. The specimen comprised CD4+ or CD8+ T cells sorted from blood, sampled in a trial of the OX40 agonist ivuxolimab. These receptor sequences come from an adult with an advanced solid tumor such as melanoma, head and neck, liver or kidney cancer. Both conserved end residues are part of each CDR3. D genes are given only for firm matches. Expanded clones get a size class; other rows say once, few or many, or leave the size out.

NA	TRBV7-9	TRBD2	TRBJ2-3	TGTGCCAGCAGCTTAGGAGCGCGGGGGATCACAGATACGCAGTATTTT	CASSLGARGITDTQYF
NA	TRBV10-3	TRBD2	TRBJ2-1	TGTGCCATCAGTGAGAACAGCCAGCGGGGGAACAATGAGCAGTTCTTC	CAISENSQRGNNEQFF
NA	TRBV18	NA	TRBJ2-1	TGTGCCAGCTCACCACCCGACGGGAGTAGAAATGAGCAGTTCTTC	CASSPPDGSRNEQFF
NA	TRBV7-9	NA	TRBJ1-2	TGTGCCAGCAGCCGGGGAGACTATGGCTACACCTTC	CASSRGDYGYTF
few	TRBV6-4	NA	TRBJ1-5	TGTGCCAGCAGTGACTCGGGGGGAGGGGCGGGGGGCAATCAGCCCCAGCATTTT	CASSDSGGGAGGNQPQHF
NA	TRBV9	NA	TRBJ1-5	TGTGCCAGCAGCCGGGGGATCAGCAATCAGCCCCAGCATTTT	CASSRGISNQPQHF
NA	TRBV5-1	TRBD1	TRBJ2-5	TGCGCCAGCAGCTTGGGGGACAGGGGCCAGTACTTC	CASSLGDRGQYF
NA	TRBV9	NA	TRBJ1-3	TGTGCCAGCAGCGAGCGGGCCTTAGCGGGAAACACCATATATTTT	CASSERALAGNTIYF
few	TRBV7-2	NA	TRBJ1-6	TGTGCCAGCAGCACCCCGGGATCACATAATTCACCCCTCCACTTT	CASSTPGSHNSPLHF
NA	TRBV6-1	TRBD1	TRBJ2-7	TGTGCCAGCAGTCAGGGACAGATCACCTACGAGCAGTACTTC	CASSQGQITYEQYF
NA	TRBV30	NA	TRBJ2-2	TGTGCCAGGAAATTTGCCGGGGAGCTGTTTTTT	CARKFAGELFF
NA	TRBV19	NA	TRBJ1-1	TGTGCCAGTAGTATCTCGGGCGCAAACACTGAAGCTTTCTTT	CASSISGANTEAFF
once	TRBV28	NA	TRBJ1-3	TGTGCCAGCAGTTCCCCGGGAAGTTCTGGAAACACCATATATTTT	CASSSPGSSGNTIYF
NA	TRBV4-2	NA	TRBJ2-2	TGTGCCAGCAGCCAAGCCTCCGGCCAGGGGACCGGGGAGCTGTTTTTT	CASSQASGQGTGELFF
NA	TRBV5-6	NA	TRBJ1-6	TGTGCCAGCAGCTTGGACGGCGGAAACAATTCACCCCTCCACTTT	CASSLDGGNNSPLHF
NA	TRBV7-9	NA	TRBJ1-2	TGTGCCAGCGGGGTCTCTAACTATGGCTACACCTTC	CASGVSNYGYTF
NA	TRBV29-1	NA	TRBJ1-1	TGCAGCGGCAGGGAGAACACTGAAGCTTTCTTT	CSGRENTEAFF
NA	TRBV7-9	NA	TRBJ2-3	TGTGCCAGCAGAGCAACTAGCACAGATACGCAGTATTTT	CASRATSTDTQYF
NA	TRBV11-2	NA	TRBJ1-4	TGTGCCAGCAGCTTACGCGGGGAAACTAATGAAAAACTGTTTTTT	CASSLRGETNEKLFF
NA	TRBV19	NA	TRBJ1-1	TGTGCCAGTAAGGAGGAGGGGAAGGTCACTGAAGCTTTCTTT	CASKEEGKVTEAFF
NA	TRBV5-6	NA	TRBJ1-3	TGTGCCAGCAGCTTGAGAGGGGCTGGAAACACCATATATTTT	CASSLRGAGNTIYF
NA	TRBV7-2	NA	TRBJ1-3	TGTGCCAGCAGCTCTCGCGCGTCTGGCTCTGGAAACACCATATATTTT	CASSSRASGSGNTIYF
NA	TRBV5-1	TRBD2	TRBJ2-1	TGCGCCAGCAGTCAGACTAGCGGGGCAACCTACAATGAGCAGTTCTTC	CASSQTSGATYNEQFF
NA	TRBV7-7	TRBD1	TRBJ2-1	TGTGCTAGCAGCTTAGCGTCCGGACAGGGGCAGTTCTTC	CASSLASGQGQFF
once	TRBV7-3	NA	TRBJ2-1	TGTGCCAGCAGCCACAGGGGAGGAAGCTCCTACAATGAGCAGTTCTTC	CASSHRGGSSYNEQFF
few	TRBV5-1	NA	TRBJ1-1	TGCGCCAGCAGCTTGGCCGCAGGGCTGAACACTGAAGCTTTCTTT	CASSLAAGLNTEAFF
once	TRBV28	NA	TRBJ1-3	TGTGCCAGCAGTTGGAGAGGGAACACCATATATTTT	CASSWRGNTIYF
NA	TRBV14	NA	TRBJ2-2	TGTGCCAGCAGCCAAAGGTTCAGGCAAAGTAACACCGGGGAGCTGTTTTTT	CASSQRFRQSNTGELFF
NA	TRBV5-6	TRBD1	TRBJ2-1	TGTGCCAGCACCCGGGACAGGGGCTACAATGAGCAGTTCTTC	CASTRDRGYNEQFF
NA	TRBV4-2	NA	TRBJ1-5	TGTGCCAGCAGCCAAGTGGCGGTAGGTTCTAATCAGCCCCAGCATTTT	CASSQVAVGSNQPQHF
once	TRBV28	TRBD1	TRBJ1-2	TGTGCCAGCACCTCAGACAGGGGGCGAATCGTAGGGAACACCTTC	CASTSDRGRIVGNTF
NA	TRBV7-9	TRBD1	TRBJ2-5	TGTGCCAGCAGCCGTCTCCCGGGACAGGGAGAGACCCAGTACTTC	CASSRLPGQGETQYF
NA	TRBV5-1	NA	TRBJ2-3	TGCGCCAGCAGTTCGACAAGGACGGGAACAGATACGCAGTATTTT	CASSSTRTGTDTQYF
NA	TRBV19	NA	TRBJ2-1	TGTGCCAGCCTTGGGGGACGGAAACCCAATGAGCAGTTCTTC	CASLGGRKPNEQFF
NA	TRBV7-2	NA	TRBJ1-5	TGTGCCAGCAGCTGGGGGGATAGAGGGAATCAGCCCCAGCATTTT	CASSWGDRGNQPQHF
NA	TRBV6-1	NA	TRBJ1-5	TGTGCCAGCAGTGAAGTGATGGGGGGCTTTTTCAATCAGCCCCAGCATTTT	CASSEVMGGFFNQPQHF
NA	TRBV6-5	NA	TRBJ1-5	TGTGCCAGCAGCTCTCTCAGGGGTAATCAGCCCCAGCATTTT	CASSSLRGNQPQHF
NA	TRBV6-1	NA	TRBJ1-5	TGTGCCAGCAGGACAGGTCCCCAGGGCAATCAGCCCCAGCATTTT	CASRTGPQGNQPQHF
NA	TRBV30	NA	TRBJ1-2	TGTGCCTGGAAGGGCGCGCGAGGGGCAGCCGAGAGGGGCTACACCTTC	CAWKGARGAAERGYTF
NA	TRBV4-3	NA	TRBJ2-2	TGCGCCAGCAGCCCCCGAGGAAGGGGGGCCGGGGAGCTGTTTTTT	CASSPRGRGAGELFF
NA	TRBV19	NA	TRBJ2-1	TGTGCCAGTAGTATGCCTGGAGAGAGCCCCTACAATGAGCAGTTCTTC	CASSMPGESPYNEQFF
NA	TRBV7-2	NA	TRBJ2-3	TGTGCCAGCAGCTCCCAGCGGACGTGGGCGGCAGATACGCAGTATTTT	CASSSQRTWAADTQYF
NA	TRBV6-6	TRBD2	TRBJ2-7	TGTGCCAGCAGTTACGGGGTAGCGGGAGGGTACGAGCAGTACTTC	CASSYGVAGGYEQYF
NA	TRBV4-3	NA	TRBJ1-6	TGCGCCAGCAGCCAAGATTGGAGGATTTCACCCCTCCACTTT	CASSQDWRISPLHF